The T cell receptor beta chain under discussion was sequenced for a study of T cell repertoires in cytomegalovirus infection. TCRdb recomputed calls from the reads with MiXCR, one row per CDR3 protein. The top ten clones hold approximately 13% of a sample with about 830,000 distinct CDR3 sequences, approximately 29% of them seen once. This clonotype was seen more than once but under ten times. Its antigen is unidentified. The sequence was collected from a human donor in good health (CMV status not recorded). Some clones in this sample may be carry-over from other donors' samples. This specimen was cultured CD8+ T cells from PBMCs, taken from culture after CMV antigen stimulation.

The CDR3 region is CSVEDLLTQETQYF. CDR3 nucleotides: TGCAGCGTTGAAGATCTACTAACACAAGAGACCCAGTACTTC. The rearrangement uses TRBV29-1 and TRBJ2-5; D call uncertain. The CDR3 sequence is 14 residues long. The V end lost 0 bases, the J end lost 2 bases, and 10 bases lay between the germline ends. Germline lookup yields CDR1 SQVTM and CDR2 ANQGSEA. The variable domain in full, with the rest retrieved from reference TRBV29-1 and TRBJ2-5, is SAVISQKPSRDICQRGTSLTIQCQVDSQVTMMFWYRQQPGQSLTLIATANQGSEATYESGFVIDKFPISRPNLTFSTLTVSNMSPEDSSIYLCSVEDLLTQETQYFGPGTRLLVL.